Listed below are T cell receptor beta chains from one sample, sequenced in a study of blood T cells in healthy people across ages. Via MiXCR, TCRdb re-called the 5' RACE reads, giving one row per CDR3 protein. The sample includes about 830,000 distinct CDR3 sequences, roughly 60% of them seen just once. Sequencing was carried out using blood. The receptors come from a man under 40 in good health. Each CDR3 is given without its conserved first and last residue.

TRBV5-1	-	ASSLRRPEVSRGTQY
TRBV20-1	TRBJ2-5	SAGSETQY
TRBV6-2/TRBV6-3	TRBJ2-7	ASRAHTDRGNEQY
TRBV29-1	TRBJ2-7	SVAMASGSYEQY
TRBV7-6	TRBJ2-6	ASSLWPGSSSGANVLT
TRBV20-1	TRBJ1-1	SAARNTEAF
TRBV20-1	TRBJ2-5	SASRLGGQETQY
TRBV6-6	TRBJ2-7	ASSYSRAGEVDYEQY
TRBV7-6	-	ASTEDSAGGPDEQY
TRBV5-1	TRBJ1-2	ASSQTGDSYT
TRBV7-9	TRBJ1-6	ASSLWSGVGNSPLH
TRBV7-2	TRBJ2-1	ASSSQVARYNEQF
TRBV29-1	TRBJ2-7	SVGSLAGAYEQY
TRBV5-6	TRBJ2-7	ASSSKTSVFLREPHEQY
TRBV10-3	TRBJ1-4	AINPGQGNEKLF
TRBV20-1	TRBJ2-5	SARDWAAVSQY
TRBV10-3	TRBJ2-5	AISEGRGGTQY
TRBV7-8	TRBJ2-7	ASSSQGVGEQY
TRBV20-1	TRBJ1-2	SAHSQGDGYT
TRBV7-2	TRBJ2-2	ASSLDRAGLGELF
TRBV20-1	TRBJ1-2	SANPQGTNGYT
TRBV10-3	TRBJ2-1	AIRVASLNEQF
TRBV6-5	TRBJ2-4	ASSSHRQIAKNIQY
TRBV7-2	TRBJ2-3	ASSRTIGETDTQY
TRBV5-6	TRBJ1-1	ASNLMDQYTEAF
TRBV7-2	TRBJ2-4	ASSVNFGGEQY
TRBV20-1	TRBJ1-4	SAEGWGTEKLF
TRBV6-5	TRBJ2-1	ASSSGGAVWNEQF
TRBV10-1	TRBJ2-1	ASSATSGVNNEQF
TRBV28	TRBJ2-1	ASSHQREEGGCEQF
TRBV7-9	TRBJ2-7	ASSFQESTYEQY
TRBV27	TRBJ1-2	ASWGRANYGYT
TRBV2	-	ASFKGREQY
TRBV18	TRBJ2-3	ASSGGAGSTDTQY
TRBV28	TRBJ2-2	ASTVTSGYLPGGELF
TRBV4-2	TRBJ2-7	ASSQRGGALYEQY
TRBV3-1	TRBJ2-7	ASSPMGQAVYEQY
TRBV9	-	ASSVAFDLAQVGETQY
TRBV11-1	TRBJ2-3	ASSLPRLLRRTDTQY
TRBV20-1	TRBJ2-7	SARSAPWEQY
TRBV7-2	TRBJ2-3	ASSLAGNFQADTQY
TRBV20-1	TRBJ2-3	SASVVAPSGGTDTQY
TRBV20-1	TRBJ2-4	SARQTSGTGEQY